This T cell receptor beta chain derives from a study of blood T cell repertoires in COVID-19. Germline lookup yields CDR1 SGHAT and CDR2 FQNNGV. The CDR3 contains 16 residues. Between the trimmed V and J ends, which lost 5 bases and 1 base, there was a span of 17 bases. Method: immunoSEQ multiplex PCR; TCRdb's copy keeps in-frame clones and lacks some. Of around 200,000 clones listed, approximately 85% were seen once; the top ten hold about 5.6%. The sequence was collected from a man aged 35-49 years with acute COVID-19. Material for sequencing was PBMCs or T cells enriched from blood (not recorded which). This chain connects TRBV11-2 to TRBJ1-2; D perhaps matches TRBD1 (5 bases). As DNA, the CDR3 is TGTGCCAGCAGCCAAATAAAGACAGAAGATAACTATGGCTACACCTTC. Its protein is CASSQIKTEDNYGYTF. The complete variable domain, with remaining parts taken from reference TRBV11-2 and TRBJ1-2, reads EAGVAQSPRYKIIEKRQSVAFWCNPISGHATLYWYQQILGQGPKLLIQFQNNGVVDDSQLPKDRFSAERLKGVDSTLKIQPAKLEDSAVYLCASSQIKTEDNYGYTFGSGTRLTVV.